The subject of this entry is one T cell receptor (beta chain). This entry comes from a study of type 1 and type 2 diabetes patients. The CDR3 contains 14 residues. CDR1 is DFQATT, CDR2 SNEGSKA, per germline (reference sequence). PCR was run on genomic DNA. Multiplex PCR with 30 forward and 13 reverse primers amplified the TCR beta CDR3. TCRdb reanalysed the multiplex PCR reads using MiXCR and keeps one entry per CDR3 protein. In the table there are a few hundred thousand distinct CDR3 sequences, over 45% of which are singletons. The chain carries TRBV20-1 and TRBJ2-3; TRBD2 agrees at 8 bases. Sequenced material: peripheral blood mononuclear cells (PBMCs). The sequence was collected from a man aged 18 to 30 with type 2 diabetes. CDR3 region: CSTGQRESTDTQYF. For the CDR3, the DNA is TGCAGCACAGGGCAGCGGGAGAGCACAGATACGCAGTATTTT.